This section outlines one TCR beta chain sequence together with its context. The target antigen is unknown. The CDR3 covers 14 residues. V was clipped by 3 bases and J by 5 bases, with 13 bases between them. Looked up from germline, CDR1 is ENHRY and CDR2 is SYGVKD. This sample stems from a study of T cell repertoires in cytomegalovirus infection. Whole-study results and caveats: Dominating the ex vivo response were HLA-C-restricted CMV-specific TCR beta clonotypes. Carriage of CMV together with the relevant HLA was identifiable through cumulative public TCR beta family frequency.

MiXCR was run by TCRdb on the reads, yielding one entry per CDR3 protein. Of 200,000 to 300,000 distinct CDR3 sequences in the sample, about an eighth were seen once. This clonotype was obtained from a human donor in good health (CMV status not recorded). Some clones in this sample may be carry-over from other donors' samples. The sample consisted of PBMCs. This chain joins TRBV10-3 and TRBJ2-5; D tentatively fits TRBD1 or TRBD2 (6 bases each). The CDR3 DNA follows: TGTGCCATCAGTGAAGGGGGGAGCCGGGAGACCCAGTACTTC. This translates into CAISEGGSRETQYF.